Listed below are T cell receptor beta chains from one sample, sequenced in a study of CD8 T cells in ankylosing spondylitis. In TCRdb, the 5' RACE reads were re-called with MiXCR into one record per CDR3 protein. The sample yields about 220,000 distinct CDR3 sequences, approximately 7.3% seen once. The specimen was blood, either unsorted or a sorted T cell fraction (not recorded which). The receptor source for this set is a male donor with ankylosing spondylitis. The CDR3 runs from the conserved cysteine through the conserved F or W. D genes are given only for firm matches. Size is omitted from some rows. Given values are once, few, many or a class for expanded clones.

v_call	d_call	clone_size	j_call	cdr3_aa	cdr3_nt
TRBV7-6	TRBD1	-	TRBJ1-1	CASRPLDRVDTEAFF	TGTGCCAGCAGACCACTAGACAGGGTTGACACTGAAGCTTTCTTT
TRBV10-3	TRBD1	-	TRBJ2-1	CAISESGGEQFF	TGTGCCATCAGTGAGTCAGGGGGCGAGCAGTTCTTC
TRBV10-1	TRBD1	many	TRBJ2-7	CASSGTGGYEQYF	TGTGCCAGCTCCGGGACAGGGGGCTACGAGCAGTACTTC
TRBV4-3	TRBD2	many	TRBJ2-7	CASSPGLAGGEQYF	TGCGCCAGCAGCCCTGGACTAGCGGGAGGCGAGCAGTACTTC
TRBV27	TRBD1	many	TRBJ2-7	CASSQDRENEQYF	TGTGCCAGCAGTCAGGACAGGGAAAACGAGCAGTACTTC
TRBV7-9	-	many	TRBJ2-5	CASSLGHRPNDTQYF	TGTGCCAGCAGCTTAGGTCACAGGCCTAATGACACCCAGTACTTC
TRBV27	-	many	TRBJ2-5	CASSLKETQYF	TGTGCCAGCAGTTTAAAAGAGACCCAGTACTTC
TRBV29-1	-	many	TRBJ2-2	CSVEDAQARGTGELFF	TGCAGCGTTGAAGATGCGCAGGCGAGGGGCACCGGGGAGCTGTTTTTT
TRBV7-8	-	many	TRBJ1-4	CASSLERFSLTSEKLFF	TGTGCCAGCAGCTTAGAAAGGTTTAGCCTCACAAGTGAAAAACTGTTTTTT
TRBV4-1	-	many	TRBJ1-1	CASSQSRWNTEAFF	TGCGCCAGCAGCCAATCACGGTGGAACACTGAAGCTTTCTTT
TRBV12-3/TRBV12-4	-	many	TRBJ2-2	CASSFAGELFF	TGTGCCAGCAGTTTCGCCGGGGAGCTGTTTTTT
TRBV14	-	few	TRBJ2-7	CASSQGWGSSYEQYF	TGTGCCAGCAGCCAAGGATGGGGGAGCTCCTACGAGCAGTACTTC
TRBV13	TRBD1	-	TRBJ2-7	CASSSPTGIEQYF	TGTGCCAGCAGCAGCCCGACAGGGATCGAGCAGTACTTC
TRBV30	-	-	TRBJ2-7	CAWSNGSEQYF	TGTGCCTGGAGTAATGGATCCGAGCAGTACTTC
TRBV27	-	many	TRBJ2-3	CASSFTRTDTQYF	TGTGCCAGCAGTTTTACCCGCACAGATACGCAGTATTTT
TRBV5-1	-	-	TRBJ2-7	CASSLDESYEQYF	TGCGCCAGCAGCTTGGACGAATCCTACGAGCAGTACTTC
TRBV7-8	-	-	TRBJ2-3	CASSLATTTRYTDTQYF	TGTGCCAGCAGCTTAGCTACGACGACACGTTACACAGATACGCAGTATTTT
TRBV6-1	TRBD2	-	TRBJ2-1	CASSEAGLAGGTYNEQFF	TGTGCCAGCAGTGAAGCGGGACTAGCGGGAGGCACCTACAATGAGCAGTTCTTC
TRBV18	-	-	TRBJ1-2	CASLPYSRDGYGYTF	TGTGCCAGCTTACCATACAGCAGGGACGGCTATGGCTACACCTTC
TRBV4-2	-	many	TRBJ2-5	CASSQLMARKETQYF	TGTGCCAGCAGCCAGTTAATGGCTAGAAAAGAGACCCAGTACTTC
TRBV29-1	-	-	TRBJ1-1	CSVESGTEAFF	TGCAGCGTTGAAAGTGGCACTGAAGCTTTCTTT
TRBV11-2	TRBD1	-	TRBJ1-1	CASSGRTGGTEAFF	TGTGCCAGCAGCGGACGGACAGGGGGGACTGAAGCTTTCTTT
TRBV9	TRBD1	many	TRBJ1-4	CASSARPGQGIDTEKLFF	TGTGCCAGCAGCGCCCGACCGGGACAGGGAATTGATACGGAAAAACTGTTTTTT
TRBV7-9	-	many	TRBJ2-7	CASSPQVQGDEQYF	TGTGCCAGCAGCCCGCAGGTTCAGGGCGACGAGCAGTACTTC
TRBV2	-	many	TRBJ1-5	CAGGLTGPQHF	TGTGCCGGAGGGTTGACAGGGCCCCAGCATTTT
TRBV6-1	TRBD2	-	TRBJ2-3	CASSPWGAGGGADTQYF	TGTGCCAGCAGTCCCTGGGGAGCGGGGGGAGGGGCAGATACGCAGTATTTT
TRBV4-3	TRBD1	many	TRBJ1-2	CASSAGQGNYGYTF	TGCGCCAGCAGCGCGGGACAGGGAAACTATGGCTACACCTTC
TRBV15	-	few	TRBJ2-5	CATSGGILEETQYF	TGTGCCACCAGTGGGGGAATCTTGGAAGAGACCCAGTACTTC
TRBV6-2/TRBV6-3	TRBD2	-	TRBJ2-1	CASSYRSSGRVSSYNEQFF	TGTGCCAGCAGTTACAGAAGTAGCGGGAGGGTTAGTTCCTACAATGAGCAGTTCTTC
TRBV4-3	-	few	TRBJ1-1	CASSQDLGNTEAFF	TGCGCCAGCAGCCAAGATCTGGGGAACACTGAAGCTTTCTTT
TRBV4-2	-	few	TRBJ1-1	CASNGQYTEAFF	TGTGCCAGCAACGGACAGTACACTGAAGCTTTCTTT
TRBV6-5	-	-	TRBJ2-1	CASSYMTAKPYNEQFF	TGTGCCAGCAGTTACATGACGGCCAAACCTTACAATGAGCAGTTCTTC
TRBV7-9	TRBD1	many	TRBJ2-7	CASSLVGQGSREQYF	TGTGCCAGCAGCTTAGTTGGACAGGGATCGAGAGAGCAGTACTTC
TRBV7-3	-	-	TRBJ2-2	CASSLGTASNTGELFF	TGTGCCAGCAGCTTAGGTACAGCATCGAACACCGGGGAGCTGTTTTTT
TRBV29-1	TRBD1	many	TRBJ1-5	CSVRNPRQGENQPQHF	TGCAGCGTTCGAAATCCCCGACAGGGGGAAAATCAGCCCCAGCATTTT
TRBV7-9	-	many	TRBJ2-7	CASLPLQQYF	TGTGCCAGCCTGCCCCTCCAGCAGTACTTC
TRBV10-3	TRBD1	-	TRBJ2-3	CAISDPTGRQGTDTQYF	TGTGCCATCAGTGATCCGACAGGGCGGCAAGGCACAGATACGCAGTATTTT
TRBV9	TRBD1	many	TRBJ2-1	CASSVALGQGNNEQFF	TGTGCCAGCAGCGTAGCTCTGGGACAGGGTAACAATGAGCAGTTCTTC
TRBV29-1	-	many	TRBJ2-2	CSVEGWAYTGELFF	TGCAGCGTTGAAGGATGGGCCTACACCGGGGAGCTGTTTTTT
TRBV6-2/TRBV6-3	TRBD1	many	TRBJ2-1	CATRDRANEQFF	TGTGCCACTCGGGACAGGGCCAATGAGCAGTTCTTC
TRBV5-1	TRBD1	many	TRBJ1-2	CASSLAKDRAYGYTF	TGCGCCAGCAGCTTGGCCAAGGACAGGGCCTATGGCTACACCTTC
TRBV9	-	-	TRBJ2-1	CASSAYPGLPANEQFF	TGTGCCAGCAGCGCCTACCCGGGACTCCCGGCAAATGAGCAGTTCTTC
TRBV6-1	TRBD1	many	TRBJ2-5	CASSRQTGGGRETQYF	TGTGCCAGCAGTCGTCAAACAGGGGGAGGAAGAGAGACCCAGTACTTC
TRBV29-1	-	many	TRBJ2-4	CSVELQAKNIQYF	TGCAGCGTTGAATTGCAAGCCAAAAACATTCAGTACTTC
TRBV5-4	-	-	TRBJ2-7	CASSLANGLYEQYF	TGTGCCAGCAGCTTGGCCAACGGACTTTACGAGCAGTACTTC
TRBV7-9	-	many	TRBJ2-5	CASSSPETQYF	TGTGCCAGCAGCTCCCCCGAGACCCAGTACTTC
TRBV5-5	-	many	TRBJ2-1	CASSLIGGASYNEQFF	TGTGCCAGCAGCTTGATCGGGGGCGCGTCCTACAATGAGCAGTTCTTC
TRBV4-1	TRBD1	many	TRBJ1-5	CASSHPEQGGLNQPQHF	TGCGCCAGCAGCCATCCCGAACAGGGGGGCCTTAATCAGCCCCAGCATTTT
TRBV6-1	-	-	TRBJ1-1	CASSVATNTEAFF	TGTGCCAGCAGTGTTGCAACGAACACTGAAGCTTTCTTT
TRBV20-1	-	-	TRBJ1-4	CSARSNVNEKLFF	TGCAGTGCTAGGTCTAATGTTAATGAAAAACTGTTTTTT